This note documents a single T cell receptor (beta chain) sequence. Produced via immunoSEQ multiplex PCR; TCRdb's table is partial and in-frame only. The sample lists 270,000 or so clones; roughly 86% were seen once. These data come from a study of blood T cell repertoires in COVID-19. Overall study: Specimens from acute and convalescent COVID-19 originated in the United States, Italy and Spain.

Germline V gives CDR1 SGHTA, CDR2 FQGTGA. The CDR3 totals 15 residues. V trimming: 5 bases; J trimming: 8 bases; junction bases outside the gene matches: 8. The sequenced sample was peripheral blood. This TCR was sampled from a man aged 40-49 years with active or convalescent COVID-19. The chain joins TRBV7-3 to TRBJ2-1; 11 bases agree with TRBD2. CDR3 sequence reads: CASSPTSGGLDEQFF. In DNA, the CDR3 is TGTGCCAGCAGCCCTACTAGCGGGGGACTTGATGAGCAGTTCTTC.